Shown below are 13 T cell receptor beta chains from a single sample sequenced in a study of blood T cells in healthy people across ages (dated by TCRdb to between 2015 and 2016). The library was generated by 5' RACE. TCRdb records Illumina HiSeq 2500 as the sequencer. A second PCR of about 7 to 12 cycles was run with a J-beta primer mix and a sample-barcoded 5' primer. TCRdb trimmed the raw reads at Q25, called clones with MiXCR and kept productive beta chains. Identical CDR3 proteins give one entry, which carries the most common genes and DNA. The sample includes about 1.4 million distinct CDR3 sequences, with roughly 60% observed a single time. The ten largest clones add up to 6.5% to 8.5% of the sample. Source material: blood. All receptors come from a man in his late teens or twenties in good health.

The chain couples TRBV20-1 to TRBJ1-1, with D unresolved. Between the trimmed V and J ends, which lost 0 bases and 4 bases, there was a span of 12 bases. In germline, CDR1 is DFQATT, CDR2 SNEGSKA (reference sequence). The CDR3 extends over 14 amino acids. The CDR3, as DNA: TGCAGTGCTAGAGAAAGGTCGGTAGTCACTGAAGCTTTCTTT. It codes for CSARERSVVTEAFF.

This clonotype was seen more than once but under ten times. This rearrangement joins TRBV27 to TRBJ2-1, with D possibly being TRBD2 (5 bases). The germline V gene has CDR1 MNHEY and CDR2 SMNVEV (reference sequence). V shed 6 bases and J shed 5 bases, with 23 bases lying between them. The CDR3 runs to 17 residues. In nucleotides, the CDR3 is TGTGCCAGCAGCGCCGCACCCTACAACCGGGGAAACAATGAGCAGTTCTTC. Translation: CASSAAPYNRGNNEQFF.

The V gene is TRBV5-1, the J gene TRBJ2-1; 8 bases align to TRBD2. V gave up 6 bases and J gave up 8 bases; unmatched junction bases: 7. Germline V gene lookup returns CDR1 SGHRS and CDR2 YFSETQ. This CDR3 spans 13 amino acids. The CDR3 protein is CASTRGGRDEQFF. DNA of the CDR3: TGCGCCAGCACACGGGGGGGTCGGGATGAGCAGTTCTTC.

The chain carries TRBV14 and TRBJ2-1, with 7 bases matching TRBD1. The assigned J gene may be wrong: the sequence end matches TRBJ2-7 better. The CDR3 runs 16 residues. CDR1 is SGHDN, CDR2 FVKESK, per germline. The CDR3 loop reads CASSPSQGSVYNEQYF. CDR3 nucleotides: TGTGCCAGCAGCCCGTCACAGGGGTCCGTCTACAATGAGCAGTACTTC.

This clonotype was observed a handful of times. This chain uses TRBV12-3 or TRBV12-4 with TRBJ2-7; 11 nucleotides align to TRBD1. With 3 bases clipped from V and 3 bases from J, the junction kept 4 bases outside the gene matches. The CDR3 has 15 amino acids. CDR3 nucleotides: TGTGCCAGCAGTTTCGGACAGGGGGCATACTACGAGCAGTACTTC. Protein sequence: CASSFGQGAYYEQYF.

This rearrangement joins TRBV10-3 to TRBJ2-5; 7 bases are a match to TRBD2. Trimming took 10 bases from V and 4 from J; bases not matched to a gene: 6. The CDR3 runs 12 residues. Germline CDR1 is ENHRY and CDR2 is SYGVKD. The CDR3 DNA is TGTGCCAGCGGGACTATAACAGAGACCCAGTACTTC. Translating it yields CASGTITETQYF.

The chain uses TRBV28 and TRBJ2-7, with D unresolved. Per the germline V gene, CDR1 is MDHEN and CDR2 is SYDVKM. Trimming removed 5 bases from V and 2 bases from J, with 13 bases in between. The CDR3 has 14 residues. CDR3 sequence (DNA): TGTGCCAGCAGTCTTTACTCTACGGCCTACGAGCAGTACTTC. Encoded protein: CASSLYSTAYEQYF.

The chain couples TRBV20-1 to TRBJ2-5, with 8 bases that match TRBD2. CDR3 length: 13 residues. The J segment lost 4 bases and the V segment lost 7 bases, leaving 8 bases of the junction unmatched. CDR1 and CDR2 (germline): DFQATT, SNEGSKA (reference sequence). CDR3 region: CSGNGRGVETQYF. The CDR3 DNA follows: TGCAGTGGGAACGGGCGGGGGGTAGAGACCCAGTACTTC.

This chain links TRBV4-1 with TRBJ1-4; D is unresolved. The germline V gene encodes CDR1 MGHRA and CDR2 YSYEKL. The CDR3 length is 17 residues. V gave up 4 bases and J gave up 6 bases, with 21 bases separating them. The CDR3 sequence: CASSRTSEIAGYEKLFF. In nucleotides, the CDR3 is TGCGCCAGCAGCCGGACCTCTGAAATCGCCGGGTATGAAAAACTGTTTTTT.

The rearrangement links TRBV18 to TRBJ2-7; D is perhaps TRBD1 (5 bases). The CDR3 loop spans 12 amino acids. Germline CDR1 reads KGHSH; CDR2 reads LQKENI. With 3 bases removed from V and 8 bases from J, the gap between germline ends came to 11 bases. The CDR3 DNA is TGTGCCAGCTCACCCCAGGGTCGCAAGCAGTACTTC. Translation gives CASSPQGRKQYF. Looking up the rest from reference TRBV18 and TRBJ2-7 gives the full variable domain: NAGVMQNPRHLVRRRGQEARLRCSPMKGHSHVYWYRQLPEEGLKFMVYLQKENIIDESGMPKERFSAEFPKEGPSILRIQQVVRGDSAAYFCASSPQGRKQYFGPGTRLTVT.

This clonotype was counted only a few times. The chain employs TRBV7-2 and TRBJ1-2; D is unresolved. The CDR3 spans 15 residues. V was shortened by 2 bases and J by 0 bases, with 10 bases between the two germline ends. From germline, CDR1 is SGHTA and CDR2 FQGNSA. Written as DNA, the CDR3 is TGTGCCAGCAGCTTAACGGCAGCCCCTAACTATGGCTACACCTTC. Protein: CASSLTAAPNYGYTF.

CDR3 region: CASSPGTGGLGEQFF. For the CDR3, the DNA is TGTGCCAGCAGCCCCGGGACAGGGGGTCTCGGTGAGCAGTTCTTC. This chain joins TRBV3-1 and TRBJ2-1, with 11 bases matching TRBD1. J lost 9 bases, V lost 4 bases, and 8 bases had no gene match. Germline-derived CDR1 and CDR2 are LGHDT and YNNKEL (reference sequence). CDR3 size: 15 residues.

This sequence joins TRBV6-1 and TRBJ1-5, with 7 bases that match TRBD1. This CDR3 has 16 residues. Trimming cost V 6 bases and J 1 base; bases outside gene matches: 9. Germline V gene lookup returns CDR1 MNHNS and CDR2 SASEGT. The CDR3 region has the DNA TGTGCCAGCAGGGAACTAACAGGGGCCAGCAATCAGCCCCAGCATTTT. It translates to CASRELTGASNQPQHF.